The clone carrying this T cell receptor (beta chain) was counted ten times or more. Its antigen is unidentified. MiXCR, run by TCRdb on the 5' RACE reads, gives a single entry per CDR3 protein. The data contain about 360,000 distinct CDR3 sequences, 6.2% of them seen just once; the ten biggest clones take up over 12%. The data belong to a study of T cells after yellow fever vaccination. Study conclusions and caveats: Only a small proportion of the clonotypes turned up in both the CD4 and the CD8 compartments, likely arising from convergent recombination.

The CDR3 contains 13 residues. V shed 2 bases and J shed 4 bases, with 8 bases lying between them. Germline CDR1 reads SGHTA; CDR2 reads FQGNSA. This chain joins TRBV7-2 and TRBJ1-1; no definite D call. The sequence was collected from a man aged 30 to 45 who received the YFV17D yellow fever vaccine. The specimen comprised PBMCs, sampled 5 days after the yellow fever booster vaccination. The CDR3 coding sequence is TGTGCCAGCAGCTTAAAGGGTGGCACTGAAGCTTTCTTT. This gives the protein CASSLKGGTEAFF.